The clone carrying this T cell receptor (beta chain) has just one count. No antigen is known for it. Primers: 60 Vbeta forward and 13 Jbeta reverse. Measured with immunoSEQ multiplex PCR; TCRdb has only the in-frame clones, and not every one. The sample has around 110,000 clones, around 61% seen once. Trimming shortened V by 4 bases and J by 4 bases, and 11 bases separated the two germline ends. The CDR3 runs to 12 residues. Per the germline V gene, CDR1 is SQVTM and CDR2 is ANQGSEA. The sample is drawn from a study of cytomegalovirus exposure and HLA in healthy donors. Whole-study results and caveats: A cluster of highly shared sequence variants was likely a sequencing artifact. Researchers had no immune exposure information except CMV serostatus available. Usually a TCR sequence was rare, but some public TCRs were found in many donors. A few chains linked to CMV were shown in vitro to be specific for CMV antigens.

This receptor was taken from a woman aged 25-40 years in good health and CMV-seronegative. The V and J genes are TRBV29-1 and TRBJ2-7, with D possibly being TRBD1 (5 bases). The source material was PBMCs. The CDR3 loop is CSVGKKGYEQYF. CDR3 nucleotides: TGCAGCGTTGGGAAGAAGGGGTACGAGCAGTACTTC.